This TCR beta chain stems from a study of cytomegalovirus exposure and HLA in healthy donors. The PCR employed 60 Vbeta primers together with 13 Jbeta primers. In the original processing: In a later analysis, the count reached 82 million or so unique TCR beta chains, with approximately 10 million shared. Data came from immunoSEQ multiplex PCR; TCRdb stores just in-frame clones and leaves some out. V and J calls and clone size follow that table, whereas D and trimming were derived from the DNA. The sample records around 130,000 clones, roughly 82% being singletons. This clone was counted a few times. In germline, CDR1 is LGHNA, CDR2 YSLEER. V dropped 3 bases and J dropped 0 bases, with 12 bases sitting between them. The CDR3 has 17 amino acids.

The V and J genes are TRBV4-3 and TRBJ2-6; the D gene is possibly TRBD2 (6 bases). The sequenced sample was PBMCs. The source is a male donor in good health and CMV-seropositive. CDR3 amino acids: CASSHSASASGANVLTF. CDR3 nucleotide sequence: TGCGCCAGCAGCCATTCGGCTAGCGCCTCTGGGGCCAACGTCCTGACTTTC.